This T cell receptor (beta chain) originates from a study of T cells in pancreatic ductal adenocarcinoma. Regarding the study as a whole: No significant tumor-blood clonality difference; means were about 0.1 and 0.07. Compared with tumor, blood showed more total productive templates and 7 to 9.5-fold more clonotypes. Tumors hold more CD45RO+ effector T cells, which may bias toward lower diversity. The resected pancreatic cancer cohort was biased toward the minority with early-stage disease.

No neoadjuvant therapy was given to the selected pancreatic ductal adenocarcinoma patients before their surgery. Looked up from germline, CDR1 is SGHKS and CDR2 is YYEKEE (reference sequence). The length of the CDR3 is 14 residues. V was pared by 4 bases and J by 3 bases, with 12 bases between. As regards this clone: Its antigen is unidentified.

Produced via immunoSEQ multiplex PCR; TCRdb's table is partial and in-frame only. The repertoire holds around 100,000 clones, with roughly 95% as singletons. Sequences were obtained from PBMCs. This sequence joins TRBV5-5 and TRBJ2-3; the D gene is possibly TRBD2 (6 bases). The source of this sequence is a human donor with pancreatic ductal adenocarcinoma. CDR3 sequence: CASSEVRETDTQYF. In DNA, the CDR3 is TGTGCCAGCAGCGAAGTTCGGGAGACAGATACGCAGTATTTT.